Sequencing of this TCR beta chain was carried out in a study of blood T cell repertoires in COVID-19 (dated by TCRdb to 2020 to 2022). Turning to the overall study: Samples from collaborators originated in the United States, Italy and Spain and spanned both the acute and convalescent phases of COVID-19. The prospective study material was composed of cDNA or gDNA derived from T cells, B-cell-depleted T cells, or PBMCs. The dataset comprised deeply sampled blood TCRbeta repertoires from subjects exposed to, actively infected with, or recovered from COVID-19. The repertoires were released in a freely available public database intended as a resource for research on the immune response to SARS-CoV-2. The samples were drawn from two sources: the first 160 participants of the ongoing ImmuneRACE study, and 950 to 1,500 subjects contributed by 6 global collaborators. The sample metadata nearly always contained a de-identified subject ID, COVID-19 status, age in years and sex. HLA class I and class II types, where available, came from metadata supplied by the sample provider rather than from assay-based typing. General findings and caveats noted by the study authors: Clinical and demographic metadata were provided uncurated, with the amount varying by source and participant.

The immunoSEQ Assay, a bias-controlled multiplex PCR, was used to amplify TCRbeta CDR3 regions from genomic DNA. The original pipeline was this. The number of nucleated cells in each sample was estimated by amplification of reference gene primers within the assay. To quantify the absolute abundance of each unique TCRbeta CDR3 rearrangement, sequence reads were collapsed and filtered. Productive Simpson clonality was computed per sample as the square root of Simpson's diversity index over productive rearrangements. The table was pulled from immuneACCESS by TCRdb, which kept in-frame rearrangements only. Such tables lose some clones; where checked, under half of the loss comes from unresolved V genes, and the rest has no known cause. That table gives V, J and clone size, and the DNA gave D and trimming. This sample comprises roughly 41,000 clones, around 87% of them detected only once. In total, the top ten clones hold roughly 15% of the sample.

There are 15 amino acids in the CDR3, from cysteine to phenylalanine inclusive. Only CDR3 DNA remains: 45 bases, in frame from the first base. V loses 4 bases, J loses 3 bases, and the germline ends lie 16 bases apart. The germline V gene encodes CDR1 MNHGY and CDR2 SAAAGT. On this clone: Which antigen it targets is not known. Per-nucleotide qualities are absent, and no much larger clonotype sits a single base away.

Collaborating institutions collected whole blood in K2EDTA tubes following their own protocols. For TCRbeta analysis, collaborators shipped samples in one of three forms: frozen whole blood, isolated PBMCs, or DNA extracted from either of those sample types. The source is a human donor in a cohort sampled during active COVID-19. The specimen sequenced was peripheral blood. This chain joins TRBV6-8 to TRBJ2-7; the D gene assignment is ambiguous. Read as DNA, the sequence is TGTGCCAGCAGTTCCCCAGGCCCCCTCTACTACGAGCAGTACTTC. It specifies CASSSPGPLYYEQYF.